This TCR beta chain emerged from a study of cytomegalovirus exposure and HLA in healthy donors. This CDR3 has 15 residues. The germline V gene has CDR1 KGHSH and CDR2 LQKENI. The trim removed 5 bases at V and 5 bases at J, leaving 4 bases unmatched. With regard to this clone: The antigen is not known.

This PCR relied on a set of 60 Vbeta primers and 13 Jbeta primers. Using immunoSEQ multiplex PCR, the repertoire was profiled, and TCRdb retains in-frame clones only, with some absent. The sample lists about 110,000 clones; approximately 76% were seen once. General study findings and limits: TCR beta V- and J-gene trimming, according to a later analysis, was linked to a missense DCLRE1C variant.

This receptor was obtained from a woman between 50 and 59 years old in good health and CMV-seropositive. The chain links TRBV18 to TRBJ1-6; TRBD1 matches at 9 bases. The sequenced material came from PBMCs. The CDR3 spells CASSATGGDNSPLHF. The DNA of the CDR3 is TGTGCCAGCTCAGCGACAGGGGGGGATAATTCACCCCTCCACTTT.